A few counts support the clone carrying this TCR beta chain. Antigen: not known. The germline gives CDR1 LNHDA, CDR2 SQIVND (reference sequence). The CDR3 sequence is 15 residues long. Trimming shortened V by 4 bases and J by 5 bases, and 14 bases separated the two germline ends. Treatment specified: roughly 11-day PBMC culture with coronavirus spike peptide pools or control peptides (ViraFEST assay). Sequencing of cultured CD4+ T cell DNA used the Oncomine TCR Beta short-read assay. A single record per CDR3 protein comes from TCRdb applying MiXCR to the PCR reads. The table shows about 12,000 distinct CDR3 sequences, with 30% occurring only once. The data were obtained in a study of vaccination and CD4 T cells after COVID-19. Across the whole study: A vaccine, either BNT162b2 or mRNA-1273, was given to participants in two doses. The interval from dose two to post-vaccine sampling had a median of about 72 days, and it ranged from 14 to 241.

The study, taken as a whole, reports: Vaccine-specific clones numbering 304 of 307 showed spike mono-reactivity in convalescent patients. A median approximately 83% of convalescent patients' SARS-CoV-2-reactive clones emerged only after vaccination.

This clonotype originated in a human donor with COVID-19. The chain joins TRBV19 to TRBJ1-4; D remains unclear. Sequencing used cultured CD4+ T cells from blood. For the CDR3, the DNA is TGTGCCAGTAGTACCCCCAAAGGCAACAATGAAAAACTGTTTTTT. It specifies CASSTPKGNNEKLFF.